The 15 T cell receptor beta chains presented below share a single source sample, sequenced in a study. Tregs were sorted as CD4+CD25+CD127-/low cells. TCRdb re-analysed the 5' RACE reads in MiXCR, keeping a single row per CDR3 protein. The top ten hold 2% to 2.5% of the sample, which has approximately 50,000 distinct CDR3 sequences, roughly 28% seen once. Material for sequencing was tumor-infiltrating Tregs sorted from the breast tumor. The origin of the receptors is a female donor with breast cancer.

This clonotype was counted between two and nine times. CDR3 region: CAISEGLESYNEQFF. The CDR3, as DNA: TGTGCCATCAGTGAGGGACTAGAGTCTTACAATGAGCAGTTCTTC. The genes are TRBV10-3 and TRBJ2-1, with TRBD2 matching over 7 bases. The CDR3 covers 15 residues. Germline CDR1 ENHRY, CDR2 SYGVKD. The V segment lost 2 bases and the J segment 4 bases; nucleotides outside the gene matches: 5.

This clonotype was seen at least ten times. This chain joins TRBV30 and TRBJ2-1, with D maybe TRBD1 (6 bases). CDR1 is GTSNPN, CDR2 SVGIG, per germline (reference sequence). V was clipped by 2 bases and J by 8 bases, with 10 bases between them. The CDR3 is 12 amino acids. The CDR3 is CAWSQNRDEQFF. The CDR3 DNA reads TGTGCCTGGAGTCAGAACAGGGATGAGCAGTTCTTC.

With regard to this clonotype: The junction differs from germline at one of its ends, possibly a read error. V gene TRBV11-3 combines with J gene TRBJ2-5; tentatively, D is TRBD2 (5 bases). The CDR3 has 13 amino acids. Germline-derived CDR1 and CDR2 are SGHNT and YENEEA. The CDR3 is CASSLEPEATLYF. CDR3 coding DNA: TGTGCCAGCAGCTTAGAACCGGAGGCGACCCTGTACTTC.

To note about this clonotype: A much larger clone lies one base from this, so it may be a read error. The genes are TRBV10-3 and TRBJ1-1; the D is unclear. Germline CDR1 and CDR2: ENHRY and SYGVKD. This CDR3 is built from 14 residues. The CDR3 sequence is CAISEPNLNTEASF. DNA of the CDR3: TGTGCCATCAGTGAACCGAACCTGAACACTGAAGCTTCCTTT.

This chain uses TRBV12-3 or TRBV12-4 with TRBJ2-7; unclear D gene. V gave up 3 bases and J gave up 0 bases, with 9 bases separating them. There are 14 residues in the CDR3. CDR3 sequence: CASSLSHSSYEQYF. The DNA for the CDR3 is TGTGCCAGCAGTTTGTCGCACAGCTCCTACGAGCAGTACTTC.

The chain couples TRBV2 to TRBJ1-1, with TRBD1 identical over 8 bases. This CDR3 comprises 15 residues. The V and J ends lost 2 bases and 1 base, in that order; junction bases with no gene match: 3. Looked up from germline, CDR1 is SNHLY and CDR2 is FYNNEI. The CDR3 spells CASSELGQGNTEAFF. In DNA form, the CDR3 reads TGTGCCAGCAGTGAACTCGGACAGGGGAACACTGAAGCTTTCTTT.

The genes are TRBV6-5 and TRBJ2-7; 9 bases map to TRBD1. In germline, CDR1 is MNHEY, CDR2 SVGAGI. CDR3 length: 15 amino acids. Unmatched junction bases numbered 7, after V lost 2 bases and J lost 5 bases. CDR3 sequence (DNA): TGTGCCAGCAGTTACACAGGACAGGGGTCCAACGAGCAGTACTTC. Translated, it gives CASSYTGQGSNEQYF.

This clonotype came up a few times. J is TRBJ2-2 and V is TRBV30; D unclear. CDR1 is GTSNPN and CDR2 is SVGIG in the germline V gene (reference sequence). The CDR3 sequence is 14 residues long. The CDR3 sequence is CANRKGLNTGELFF. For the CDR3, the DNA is TGTGCTAACCGTAAGGGCTTGAACACCGGGGAGCTGTTTTTT. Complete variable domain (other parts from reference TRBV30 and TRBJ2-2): SQTIHQWPATLVQPVGSPLSLECTVEGTSNPNLYWYRQAAGRGLQLLFYSVGIGQISSEVPQNLSASRPQDRQFILSSKKLLLSDSGFYLCANRKGLNTGELFFGEGSRLTVL.

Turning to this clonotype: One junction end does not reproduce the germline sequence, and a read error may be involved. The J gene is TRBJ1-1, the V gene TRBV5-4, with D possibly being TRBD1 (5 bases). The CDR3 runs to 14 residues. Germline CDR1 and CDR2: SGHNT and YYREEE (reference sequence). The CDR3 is CASSLGVTNPEAFF. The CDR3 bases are TGTGCCAGCAGCTTAGGGGTGACGAACCCTGAAGCTTTCTTT.

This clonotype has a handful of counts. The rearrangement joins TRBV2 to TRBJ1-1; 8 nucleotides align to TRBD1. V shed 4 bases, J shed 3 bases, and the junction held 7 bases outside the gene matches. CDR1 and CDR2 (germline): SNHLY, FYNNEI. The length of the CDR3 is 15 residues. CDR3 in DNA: TGTGCCAGCAGTGGCCAGGGGGCGCGGGACACTGAAGCTTTCTTT. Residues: CASSGQGARDTEAFF.

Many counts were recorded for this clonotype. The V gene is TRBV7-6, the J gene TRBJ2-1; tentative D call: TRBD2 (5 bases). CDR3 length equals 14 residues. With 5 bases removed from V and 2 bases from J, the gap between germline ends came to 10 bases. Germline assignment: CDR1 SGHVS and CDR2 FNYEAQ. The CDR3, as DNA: TGTGCCAGCAGCCCCAGCGGTCCCTACAATGAGCAGTTCTTC. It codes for CASSPSGPYNEQFF. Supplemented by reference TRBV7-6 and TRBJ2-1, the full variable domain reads GAGVSQSPRYKVTKRGQDVALRCDPISGHVSLYWYRQALGQGPEFLTYFNYEAQQDKSGLPNDRFSAERPEGSISTLTIQRTEQRDSAMYRCASSPSGPYNEQFFGPGTRLTVL.

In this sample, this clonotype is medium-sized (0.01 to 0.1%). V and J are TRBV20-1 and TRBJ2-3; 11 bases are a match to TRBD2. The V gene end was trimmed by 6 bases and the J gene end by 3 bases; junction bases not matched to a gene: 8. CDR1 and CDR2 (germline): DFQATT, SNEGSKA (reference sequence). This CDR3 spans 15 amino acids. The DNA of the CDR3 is TGCAGTGCAAAGACCTCTAGCGGGAGGACAGATACGCAGTATTTT. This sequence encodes CSAKTSSGRTDTQYF.

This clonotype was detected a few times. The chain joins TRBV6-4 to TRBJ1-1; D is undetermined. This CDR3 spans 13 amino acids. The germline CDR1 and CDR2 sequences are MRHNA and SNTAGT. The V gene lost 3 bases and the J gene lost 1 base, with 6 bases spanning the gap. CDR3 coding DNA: TGTGCCAGCAGTGAGGGCAGGAACACTGAAGCTTTCTTT. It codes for CASSEGRNTEAFF.

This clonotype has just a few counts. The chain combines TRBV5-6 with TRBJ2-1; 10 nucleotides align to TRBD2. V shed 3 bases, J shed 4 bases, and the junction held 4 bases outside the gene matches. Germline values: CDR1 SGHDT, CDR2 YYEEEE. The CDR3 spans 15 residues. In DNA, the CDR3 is TGTGCCAGCAGCTCCTCTAGCGGGAGTTACAATGAGCAGTTCTTC. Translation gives CASSSSSGSYNEQFF.

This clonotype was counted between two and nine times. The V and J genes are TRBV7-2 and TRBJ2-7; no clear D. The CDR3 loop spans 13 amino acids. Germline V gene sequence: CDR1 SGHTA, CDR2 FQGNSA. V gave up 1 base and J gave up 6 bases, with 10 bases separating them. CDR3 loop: CASSLGVLREQYF. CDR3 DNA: TGTGCCAGCAGCTTAGGAGTACTCCGCGAGCAGTACTTC.